Shown below are 21 T cell receptor beta chains from a single sample sequenced in a study of T cell responses to AZD1222 COVID-19 vaccine. Assay: immunoSEQ multiplex PCR; the TCRdb copy retains only in-frame clones and omits some. The sample carries 100,000 to 150,000 clones, roughly 87% recorded once. Sequences were derived from peripheral blood, sampled on day 0 of AZD1222 vaccination. Receptor source: an adult in good health.

The rearrangement uses TRBV4-3 and TRBJ2-3; 9 positions agree with TRBD1. The V gene end was trimmed by 0 bases and the J gene end by 1 base; junction bases not matched to a gene: 8. Germline values: CDR1 LGHNA, CDR2 YSLEER. This CDR3 is built from 18 residues. CDR3 sequence (DNA): TGCGCCAGCAGCCAAGAAAGCACAGGGGGCCTTGGCACAGATACGCAGTATTTT. Its protein product is CASSQESTGGLGTDTQYF.

This clone was picked up a small number of times. This chain uses TRBV2 with TRBJ2-1; D remains ambiguous. The germline V gene has CDR1 SNHLY and CDR2 FYNNEI. Trimming stripped 3 bases from V and 0 bases from J, with 9 bases between. The CDR3 runs to 15 residues. The CDR3: CASSDLSSSYNEQFF. Here the CDR3 DNA reads TGTGCCAGCAGTGACCTATCGAGCTCCTACAATGAGCAGTTCTTC.

This clone was counted once. The CDR3 DNA sequence: TGTGCCAGCAGCTTAGTTCAGAGTATCGGTGAAGCTTTCTTT. Its protein is CASSLVQSIGEAFF. This chain joins TRBV7-2 and TRBJ1-1; D is unclear. Trimming removed 1 base from V and 7 bases from J, with 13 bases in between. The CDR3 spans 14 residues. From germline, CDR1 is SGHTA and CDR2 FQGNSA. Combining the CDR3 with reference TRBV7-2 and TRBJ1-1 gives the whole variable domain GAGVSQSPSNKVTEKGKDVELRCDPISGHTALYWYRQSLGQGLEFLIYFQGNSAPDKSGLPSDRFSAERTGGSVSTLTIQRTQQEDSAVYLCASSLVQSIGEAFFGQGTRLTVV.

This chain connects TRBV29-1 to TRBJ1-1; perhaps TRBD1 as D (5 bases). In germline, CDR1 is SQVTM, CDR2 ANQGSEA. The CDR3 covers 13 residues. V dropped 5 bases and J dropped 1 base, with 11 bases sitting between them. CDR3 nucleotides: TGCAGCGTTACGGGACGGCGGAACACTGAAGCTTTCTTT. Encoded protein: CSVTGRRNTEAFF.

The DNA for the CDR3 is TGTGCCAGCAGCTTTTACGCTAGCGGGAGCTCCCATGAGCAGTTCTTC. Residues: CASSFYASGSSHEQFF. The chain joins TRBV7-9 to TRBJ2-1; 10 bases map to TRBD2. This CDR3 region has 16 residues. The V segment lost 3 bases and the J segment 8 bases; nucleotides outside the gene matches: 10. Germline lookup yields CDR1 SEHNR and CDR2 FQNEAQ (reference sequence).

The rearrangement links TRBV3-1 (or the pseudogene TRBV3-2) to TRBJ1-3; perhaps TRBD1 as D (5 bases). V lost 2 bases and J 7 bases, leaving 18 bases between the germline ends. CDR1 is LGHDT and CDR2 is YNNKEL in the germline V gene (reference sequence). This CDR3 contains 16 residues. For the CDR3, the DNA is TGTGCCAGCAGCCAATCGGTCAACCGGCAGGGCAACACCATATATTTT. Translating it yields CASSQSVNRQGNTIYF.

This chain joins TRBV19 and TRBJ2-7; D possibly matches TRBD1 or TRBD2 (5 bases each). The germline V gene encodes CDR1 LNHDA and CDR2 SQIVND (reference sequence). The CDR3 runs 14 residues. Between the trimmed V and J ends, which lost 5 bases and 1 base, there was a span of 12 bases. CDR3 sequence (DNA): TGTGCCAGTAGTGCACGGGGCTCTTCCTACGAGCAGTACTTC. Its translation is CASSARGSSYEQYF.

The rearrangement joins TRBV7-2 to TRBJ2-7; TRBD2 matches at 7 bases. In germline, CDR1 is SGHTA, CDR2 FQGNSA. The CDR3 is 17 amino acids. V gave up 5 bases and J gave up 0 bases; unmatched junction bases: 13. The DNA of the CDR3 is TGTGCCAGCAGCATTAACCGAGCGGGACGCCTCTCCTACGAGCAGTACTTC. Amino acids: CASSINRAGRLSYEQYF.

This rearrangement joins TRBV12-2 to TRBJ1-1; TRBD1 is the table's D call and was not checked against the DNA. TRBV12-2 has pseudogene status. The CDR3 spans 17 residues. DNA of the CDR3: TGTGCAAGTCGCTTAGTAGGGGTTCTCTGGAAGAACACTGAAGCTTTCTTT. Amino acid sequence: CASRLVGVLWKNTEAFF.

The chain is built from TRBV7-6 and TRBJ1-2; possibly TRBD1 for D (5 bases). The ends were cut back, 5 bases at V and 5 bases at J, with 9 bases in the middle. Germline lookup yields CDR1 SGHVS and CDR2 FNYEAQ. This CDR3 comprises 12 residues. The CDR3 loop is CASSADRYGYTF. CDR3 nucleotide sequence: TGTGCCAGCAGCGCAGACAGATATGGCTACACCTTC.

CDR3 loop: CASSYAGGANQPQHF. In DNA, the CDR3 is TGTGCCAGCAGTTACGCTGGCGGAGCAAATCAGCCCCAGCATTTT. The chain has TRBV6-2 or TRBV6-3 and TRBJ1-5; D gene unclear. Germline lookup yields CDR1 MNHEY and CDR2 SVGEGT. Trimming pared 2 bases from V and 4 bases from J, leaving 12 bases between. This CDR3 region has 15 residues.

The genes are TRBV5-6 and TRBJ2-2; D not resolved. CDR3 size: 12 residues. Germline CDR1 is SGHDT and CDR2 is YYEEEE. Trimming cost V 4 bases and J 4 bases, with 5 bases left between them. The CDR3 here is CASSGFTGELFF. The CDR3 DNA sequence: TGTGCCAGCAGCGGCTTCACCGGGGAGCTGTTTTTT.

V and J are TRBV29-1 and TRBJ2-2; D gene uncertain. V was pared by 5 bases and J by 7 bases, with 20 bases between. The germline V gene has CDR1 SQVTM and CDR2 ANQGSEA. The CDR3 loop spans 15 amino acids. The DNA of the CDR3 is TGCAGCGTTTCGCCCGGGTGGGGAATGGTCGGGGAGCTGTTTTTT. Amino acids: CSVSPGWGMVGELFF.

V usage is TRBV29-1 and J usage is TRBJ1-1; D is perhaps TRBD1 (6 bases). CDR1 and CDR2 from the germline V gene are SQVTM and ANQGSEA. V was shortened by 5 bases and J by 4 bases, with 17 bases between the two germline ends. The CDR3 is 14 amino acids. CDR3 sequence: CSVLDSPGLTEAFF. The CDR3 bases are TGCAGCGTTCTGGACAGCCCCGGCCTCACTGAAGCTTTCTTT.

Only one count was recorded for this clone. This chain joins TRBV19 and TRBJ2-5; 8 bases map to TRBD1. Germline CDR1 LNHDA, CDR2 SQIVND (reference sequence). This CDR3 has 15 residues. The trim removed 9 bases at V and 5 bases at J, leaving 14 bases unmatched. The CDR3 spells CASLPGGTGGETQYF. The CDR3 DNA reads TGTGCCAGCCTGCCTGGGGGGACAGGTGGGGAGACCCAGTACTTC.

V and J are TRBV29-1 and TRBJ2-5; TRBD1 matches at 10 bases. V was pared by 7 bases and J by 5 bases, with 7 bases of the junction left unmatched. Per the germline V gene, CDR1 is SQVTM and CDR2 is ANQGSEA. The CDR3 totals 13 residues. CDR3 loop: CSARQGAAETQYF. DNA of the CDR3: TGCAGCGCCAGACAGGGGGCCGCCGAGACCCAGTACTTC.

This clone was seen once. CDR3 sequence reads: CASSYSFGTSDTQYF. The CDR3, as DNA: TGTGCCAGCAGTTACTCTTTCGGGACTAGTGATACGCAGTATTTT. V is TRBV6-5 and J is TRBJ2-3; the match to TRBD2 covers 8 bases. CDR1 MNHEY and CDR2 SVGAGI come from the germline V gene. V lost 0 bases and J lost 6; bases outside the gene matches: 5. CDR3 length: 15 amino acids.

To note about this clone: This CDR3 is also generated by other DNA sequences in the sample. The V and J genes are TRBV4-1 and TRBJ2-7, with TRBD2 matching over 10 bases. The CDR3 consists of 15 residues. The V gene's germline CDR1 is MGHRA and CDR2 YSYEKL. V lost 3 bases and J lost 1; bases outside the gene matches: 3. The CDR3 bases are TGCGCCAGCAGCCACTTAGCGGGAGGTTCCTACGAGCAGTACTTC. Translating it yields CASSHLAGGSYEQYF.

The chain carries TRBV19 and TRBJ2-1, with 7 nucleotides matching TRBD1. Trimming removed 4 bases from V and 7 bases from J; junction bases left unmatched: 7. Germline V gene data show CDR1 as LNHDA and CDR2 as SQIVND (reference sequence). The CDR3 length is 14 residues. The CDR3 here is CASSKDRVGNEQFF. The DNA for the CDR3 is TGTGCCAGTAGTAAAGACAGGGTAGGAAATGAGCAGTTCTTC.

The chain is built from TRBV6-5 and TRBJ1-4, with D possibly matching TRBD1 (6 bases). The CDR3 contains 16 residues. Germline V gene lookup returns CDR1 MNHEY and CDR2 SVGAGI. Trimming removed 1 base at V and 6 bases at J, with 15 bases between. The CDR3 here is CASSYFFTGLDEKLFF. In nucleotides, the CDR3 is TGTGCCAGCAGTTACTTTTTCACAGGGCTCGATGAAAAACTGTTTTTT.

V usage is TRBV28 and J usage is TRBJ2-2, with 7 bases matching TRBD1. The CDR3 sequence is 16 residues long. V lost 6 bases to trimming and J lost 0 bases; unmatched junction nucleotides: 7. Germline V lookup: CDR1 MDHEN, CDR2 SYDVKM. The CDR3 region is CASRVEGASNTGELFF. The CDR3 DNA is TGTGCCAGCAGGGTTGAGGGGGCCTCGAACACCGGGGAGCTGTTTTTT.